This record concerns one T cell receptor (beta chain) sequence. Its antigen is unidentified. This entry is derived from a study of T cells in Graves' hyperthyroidism and ophthalmopathy. Across the whole study: Before treatment of any kind, peripheral blood was taken at initial diagnosis. The study's findings and limits: Most thyroid clonotypes expanded above 0.001 were also detected in blood. The model anticipated ophthalmopathy a median about six months pre-onset.

Using RNA transcripts as the source, TCR beta CDR3 regions were amplified. First-round RT-PCR of the TCR CDR3 relied on the HTBI primer set. TCRdb analysed the multiplex PCR reads with MiXCR anew, one entry per CDR3 protein. The sample records over 45,000 distinct CDR3 sequences, approximately 52% being singletons. The ends were cut back, 3 bases at V and 6 bases at J, with 17 bases in the middle. The CDR3 is 16 amino acids. In germline, CDR1 is KGHDR, CDR2 SFDVKD. This TCR derives from a woman in her 50s with Graves' ophthalmopathy. Sample: blood. This chain uses TRBV24-1 with TRBJ2-1; either TRBD1 or TRBD2 may fit D (5 bases each). CDR3 nucleotides: TGTGCCACCAGTGATCCCGGGACCGAAGATGGCAATGAGCAGTTCTTC. Translating gives CATSDPGTEDGNEQFF.